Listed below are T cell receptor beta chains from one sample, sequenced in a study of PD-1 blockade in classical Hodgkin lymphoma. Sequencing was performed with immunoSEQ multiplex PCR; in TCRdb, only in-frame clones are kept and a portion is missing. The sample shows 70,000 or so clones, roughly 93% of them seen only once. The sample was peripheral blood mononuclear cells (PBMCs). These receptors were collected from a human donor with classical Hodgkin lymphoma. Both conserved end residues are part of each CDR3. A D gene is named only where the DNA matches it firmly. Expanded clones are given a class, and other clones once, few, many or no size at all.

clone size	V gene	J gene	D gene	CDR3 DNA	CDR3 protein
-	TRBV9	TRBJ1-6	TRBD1	TGTGCCAGCAGCGCGGGACAGGGATATAATTCACCCCTCCACTTT	CASSAGQGYNSPLHF
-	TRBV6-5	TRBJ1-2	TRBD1	TGTGCCAGCGGACGGACAGGGAATGGCTACACCTTC	CASGRTGNGYTF
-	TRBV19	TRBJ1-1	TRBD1	TGTGCCAGTAGTCTACAGGGGTCGAGCACTGAAGCTTTCTTT	CASSLQGSSTEAFF
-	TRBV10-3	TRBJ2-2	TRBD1	TGTGCCTCCTCGGGACAGGGGGAATCCGGGGAGCTGTTTTTT	CASSGQGESGELFF
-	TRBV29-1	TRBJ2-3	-	TGCAGCGCTCGGGACTATAGGGGGCAAACAGATACGCAGTATTTT	CSARDYRGQTDTQYF
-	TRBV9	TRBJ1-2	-	TGTGCCAGCAGCGGGGGGAATAACTATGGCTACACCTTC	CASSGGNNYGYTF
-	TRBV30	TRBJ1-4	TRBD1	TGTGCCTGGAGTGTACTCGGAGGACAGGGTACGGTGCGTGAAAAACTGTTTTTT	CAWSVLGGQGTVREKLFF
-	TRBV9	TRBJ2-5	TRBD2	TGTGCCAGCAGCGCGGGGGGGATAAAACAAGAGACCCAGTACTTC	CASSAGGIKQETQYF
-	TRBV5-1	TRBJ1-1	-	TGCGCCAGCAGCTTAGCAGGAGGGAGCACTGAAGCTTTCTTT	CASSLAGGSTEAFF
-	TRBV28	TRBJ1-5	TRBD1	TGTGCCAGCACTCACGGACAGGGAGGTGGTCAGCCCCAGCATTTT	CASTHGQGGGQPQHF
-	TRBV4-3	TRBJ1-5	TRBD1	TGCGCCAGCAGCCAAGGACAGGGAAGTCAGCCCCAGCATTTT	CASSQGQGSQPQHF
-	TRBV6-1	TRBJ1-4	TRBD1	TGTGCCAGCTTAACCCAGGGGGCACCGGGAAAACTGTTTTTT	CASLTQGAPGKLFF
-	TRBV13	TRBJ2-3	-	TGTGCCAGCAGTAGGACCGATACGCAGTATTTT	CASSRTDTQYF
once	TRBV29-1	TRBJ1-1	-	TGCAGCGTTGGACAGCTCACGGACACTGAAGCTTTCTTT	CSVGQLTDTEAFF
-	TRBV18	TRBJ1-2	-	TGTGCCAGCTCACCTCCCGGGCCAGCCGGCTATGGCTACACCTTC	CASSPPGPAGYGYTF
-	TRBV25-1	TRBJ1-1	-	TGTGCCAGCAGCCCCTCGACAGCAATGAACACTGAAGCTTTCTTT	CASSPSTAMNTEAFF
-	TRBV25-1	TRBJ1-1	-	TGTGCCAGCAGTGAATTGGGGGAATACCCATACACTGAAGCTTTCTTT	CASSELGEYPYTEAFF
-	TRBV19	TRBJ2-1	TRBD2	TGTGCCAGTAGTATACCGGGACTAGCGGGAGGGGCCAATGAGCAGTTCTTC	CASSIPGLAGGANEQFF
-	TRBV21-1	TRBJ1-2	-	TGTGCCAGCAGCAAAGAGTTCTTCCTCTATGGCTACACCTTC	CASSKEFFLYGYTF
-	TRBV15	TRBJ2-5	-	TGTGCCACCAGCAGAGGGGACGGGGGAGAAGAGACCCAGTACTTC	CATSRGDGGEETQYF
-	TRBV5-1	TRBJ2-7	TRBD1	TGCGCCAGCCGCTTTCCTATGGACAGGTGGAACTACGAGCAGTACTTC	CASRFPMDRWNYEQYF
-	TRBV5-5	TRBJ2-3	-	TGTGCCAGCAGCCTATTAATGTTTGGTATGAGCACAGATACGCAGTATTTT	CASSLLMFGMSTDTQYF
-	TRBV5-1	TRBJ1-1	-	TGCGCCAGCAGCCCCGCACAGCCCCAGGGCACTGAAGCTTTCTTT	CASSPAQPQGTEAFF
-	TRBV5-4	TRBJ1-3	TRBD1	TGTGCCAGCAGCTTGGAGGGGGCCCCTGGAAACACCATATATTTT	CASSLEGAPGNTIYF
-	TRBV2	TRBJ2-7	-	TGTGCCAGCGGGTCCAGCTCCTACGAGCAGTACTTC	CASGSSSYEQYF
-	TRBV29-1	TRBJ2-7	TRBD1	TGCAGCGTTGAAGATCCCTTGGACAGGCCGAACAATTCCTACGAGCAGTACTTC	CSVEDPLDRPNNSYEQYF
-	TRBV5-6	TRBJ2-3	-	TGTGCCAGCAGCTTGGTCTCCCTTAGGGGGGGGACAGATACGCAGTATTTT	CASSLVSLRGGTDTQYF
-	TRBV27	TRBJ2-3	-	TGTGCCAGCCGGGGTTTAATGGTCACAGATACGCAGTATTTT	CASRGLMVTDTQYF
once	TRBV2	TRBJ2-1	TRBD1	TGTGCCAGCAATGAGCAGGGGGCGGGTTACAATGAGCAGTTCTTC	CASNEQGAGYNEQFF
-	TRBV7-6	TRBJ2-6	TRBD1	TGTGCCAGCAGCTCCGGGACAGGGCTCCCTGGGGCCAACGTCCTGACTTTC	CASSSGTGLPGANVLTF
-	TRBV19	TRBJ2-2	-	TGTGCCAGTAGCGGACATCCGGGGGACACCGGGGAGCTGTTTTTT	CASSGHPGDTGELFF
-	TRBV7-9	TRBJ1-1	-	TGTGCCAGCAGCTTATTACAGGGAGGGTACACTGAAGCTTTCTTT	CASSLLQGGYTEAFF
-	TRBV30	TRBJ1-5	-	TGTGCCTGGAGTGTTAGAGCGCAAATCAATCAGCCCCAGCATTTT	CAWSVRAQINQPQHF
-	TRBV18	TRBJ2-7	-	TGTGCCAGCTCACCACCCAACGGCCAGGGAAGACGCGAGCAGTACTTC	CASSPPNGQGRREQYF
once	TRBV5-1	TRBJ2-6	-	TGCGCCAGCAGCCTGCAGACGAGCTCCTCTGGGGCCAACGTCCTGACTTTC	CASSLQTSSSGANVLTF
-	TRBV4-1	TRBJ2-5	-	TGCGCCAGCAGCCAAGGACTGAGGGAAGAGACCCAGTACTTC	CASSQGLREETQYF
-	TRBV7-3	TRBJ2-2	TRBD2	TGTGCCAGCAGCCCGCCCGGACTAGCGGGGGGGTTGGCCGGGGAGCTGTTTTTT	CASSPPGLAGGLAGELFF
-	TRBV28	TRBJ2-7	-	TGTGCCAGCAGGTACTTCTACGAGCAGTACTTC	CASRYFYEQYF
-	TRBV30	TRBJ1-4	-	TGTGCCTGGAGTCAGACAGGCGGGAATGAAAAACTGTTTTTT	CAWSQTGGNEKLFF
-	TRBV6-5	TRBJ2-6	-	TGTGCCAGCAGTTTACAGGGTTCTGGGGCCAACGTCCTGACTTTC	CASSLQGSGANVLTF
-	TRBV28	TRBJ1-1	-	TGTGCCAGCACGGGGGGGGGCTTCATTGAAGCTTTCTTT	CASTGGGFIEAFF